These 25 T cell receptor beta chains originate from one sample sequenced in a study of OX40 agonist ivuxolimab in advanced cancers. Assay: immunoSEQ multiplex PCR; the TCRdb copy retains only in-frame clones and omits some. The data hold approximately 70,000 clones, with roughly 90% observed a single time. The material was CD4+ or CD8+ T cells sorted from blood, obtained in a trial of the OX40 agonist ivuxolimab. These receptors were taken from an adult with an advanced solid tumor such as melanoma, head and neck, liver or kidney cancer.

The V gene is TRBV5-1, the J gene TRBJ2-7; 8 bases fit TRBD2. Germline CDR1 and CDR2: SGHRS and YFSETQ. After removal of 0 bases from V and 0 bases from J, the junction contained 8 bases not matched to a gene. The CDR3 extends over 17 amino acids. In DNA, the CDR3 is TGCGCCAGCAGCTTGGCCTTTGGCGGGGGGAGCTCCTACGAGCAGTACTTC. The encoded protein is CASSLAFGGGSSYEQYF.

The chain uses TRBV7-2 and TRBJ2-1; D gene unclear. Germline loops: CDR1 SGHTA, CDR2 FQGNSA. This CDR3 has 12 amino acids. Trimming pared 5 bases from V and 2 bases from J, leaving 4 bases between. CDR3 residues: CASSPTYNEQFF. Written as DNA, the CDR3 is TGTGCCAGCAGCCCGACCTACAATGAGCAGTTCTTC.

The V gene is TRBV2, the J gene TRBJ1-6; D perhaps matches TRBD1 (6 bases). Trimming took 10 bases from V and 10 from J, leaving 20 bases between them. From germline, CDR1 is SNHLY and CDR2 FYNNEI. This CDR3 is 14 amino acids long. The CDR3 region has the DNA TGTGCCACCCTCAAAGGGGAGGGGACATCACCCCTCCACTTT. Translated, it gives CATLKGEGTSPLHF.

This chain joins TRBV6-1 and TRBJ1-5; 7 bases fit TRBD1. CDR3 length: 15 amino acids. V gave up 8 bases and J gave up 6 bases; unmatched junction bases: 13. Germline lookup yields CDR1 MNHNS and CDR2 SASEGT. This chain's CDR3 is CASGRGVDGSQPQHF. CDR3 nucleotides: TGTGCCAGCGGCAGGGGGGTGGATGGGAGTCAGCCCCAGCATTTT.

The chain joins TRBV6-5 to TRBJ1-6, with 7 bases lining up with TRBD1. There are 15 residues in the CDR3. CDR1 is MNHEY, CDR2 SVGAGI, per germline. J was trimmed by 14 bases and V by 7 bases; bases with no gene match: 17. The CDR3 spells CASTAGGSVWATLHF. CDR3 nucleotide sequence: TGTGCCAGCACCGCAGGGGGGTCTGTCTGGGCGACCCTCCACTTT.

The chain recombines TRBV21-1 with TRBJ2-3. TRBV21-1 is listed as a pseudogene. The CDR3 totals 15 residues. The CDR3 DNA sequence: TGTGCCAGCAGCAGCGATCAGAAATTAGCAGATACGCAGTATTTT. It specifies CASSSDQKLADTQYF.

V and J are TRBV6-6 and TRBJ1-1; D gene uncertain. Trimming cost V 2 bases and J 2 bases, with 6 bases left between them. There are 13 residues in the CDR3. Germline assignment: CDR1 MNHNY and CDR2 SVGAGI (reference sequence). The CDR3 nucleotides read TGTGCCAGCAGTTACGAGGGAAACACTGAAGCTTTCTTT. Translated, it gives CASSYEGNTEAFF.

The genes are TRBV2 and TRBJ2-7; 7 nucleotides line up with TRBD1. The CDR3 loop spans 14 amino acids. Germline V gives CDR1 SNHLY, CDR2 FYNNEI. V gave up 4 bases and J gave up 2 bases; unmatched junction bases: 5. The CDR3 bases are TGTGCCAGCAGTGTGTATAGGGGGCCCTACGAGCAGTACTTC. As protein: CASSVYRGPYEQYF.

The chain employs TRBV30 and TRBJ1-6; 11 bases are a match to TRBD1. Trimming took 0 bases from V and 10 from J; bases not matched to a gene: 5. The CDR3 length is 15 residues. Germline-derived CDR1 and CDR2 are GTSNPN and SVGIG (reference sequence). The CDR3 sequence is CAWSVKGQGESPLHF. The CDR3 DNA sequence: TGTGCCTGGAGTGTAAAGGGACAGGGGGAATCACCCCTCCACTTT.

The gene calls are TRBV6-1 and TRBJ2-7; no definite D call. CDR1 and CDR2 (germline): MNHNS, SASEGT. CDR3 length: 14 residues. Trimming left V 6 bases short and J 0 bases short, with 12 bases between. CDR3 DNA sequence: TGTGCCAGCAGGGACGGGTCCCCCTCCTACGAGCAGTACTTC. Translating it yields CASRDGSPSYEQYF.

The V gene is TRBV28, the J gene TRBJ1-2; D perhaps matches TRBD1 (6 bases). This CDR3 has 15 amino acids. Germline CDR1 and CDR2: MDHEN and SYDVKM. V was shortened by 4 bases and J by 5 bases, with 17 bases between the two germline ends. For the CDR3, the DNA is TGTGCCAGCAGTTCGCCTTCAGGGGCCTCTTATGGCTACACCTTC. The encoded protein is CASSSPSGASYGYTF.

This clone was seen a single time. The V and J genes are TRBV5-1 and TRBJ2-6, with D tentatively TRBD1 (6 bases). This CDR3 spans 15 amino acids. Trimming left V 7 bases short and J 0 bases short, with 11 bases between. Germline V gene sequence: CDR1 SGHRS, CDR2 YFSETQ. The CDR3 protein is CASVVGGSGANVLTF. CDR3 nucleotides: TGCGCCAGCGTGGTAGGGGGCTCTGGGGCCAACGTCCTGACTTTC. Combining the CDR3 with reference TRBV5-1 and TRBJ2-6 gives the whole variable domain KAGVTQTPRYLIKTRGQQVTLSCSPISGHRSVSWYQQTPGQGLQFLFEYFSETQRNKGNFPGRFSGRQFSNSRSEMNVSTLELGDSALYLCASVVGGSGANVLTFGAGSRLTVL.

This clone came up a few times. This rearrangement joins TRBV30 to TRBJ1-1; 7 nucleotides match TRBD1. CDR1 is GTSNPN and CDR2 is SVGIG in the germline V gene (reference sequence). Trimming cost V 2 bases and J 6 bases; bases outside gene matches: 0. The CDR3 contains 11 residues. As DNA, the CDR3 is TGTGCCTGGAGTCAGGGGGCTGAAGCTTTCTTT. It codes for CAWSQGAEAFF.

V and J are TRBV7-2 and TRBJ2-7; the D call may be TRBD1 or TRBD2 (5 bases each). This CDR3 spans 16 amino acids. CDR1 is SGHTA, CDR2 FQGNSA, per germline. The V and J ends lost 5 bases and 5 bases respectively, with 22 bases between them. The CDR3 nucleotides are TGTGCCAGCAGCCCGCGACTCCGGGACCAAGGGAACGAGCAGTACTTC. The encoded protein is CASSPRLRDQGNEQYF.

This clone occurred once. This chain connects TRBV7-4 to TRBJ2-7; D uncertain. In germline, CDR1 is SGHVT, CDR2 SQSDAQ. The CDR3 is made up of 14 amino acids. The germline V and J ends were trimmed by 5 bases and 3 bases, with 14 bases remaining between them. CDR3 nucleotides: TGTGCCAGCAGCCCCCGTGGGGTCCGCTACGAGCAGTACTTC. This gives the protein CASSPRGVRYEQYF.

The chain is built from TRBV5-4 and TRBJ2-7; 10 nucleotides line up with TRBD1. V was clipped by 5 bases and J by 5 bases; unmatched bases: 10. CDR3 length: 15 amino acids. The germline V gene encodes CDR1 SGHNT and CDR2 YYREEE (reference sequence). CDR3 bases: TGTGCCAGCAGTTCCGAGACAGGGGGCTTCAACGAGCAGTACTTC. It translates to CASSSETGGFNEQYF.

The J gene is TRBJ1-6, the V gene TRBV7-9; D is unresolved. This CDR3 region has 16 residues. Trimming removed 3 bases from V and 3 bases from J, with 12 bases in between. Germline loops: CDR1 SEHNR, CDR2 FQNEAQ (reference sequence). As DNA, the CDR3 is TGTGCCAGCAGCTTTGGGGTCCCCCTCTATAATTCACCCCTCCACTTT. It specifies CASSFGVPLYNSPLHF.

V and J are TRBV19 and TRBJ1-4; D gene ambiguous. V was shortened by 4 bases and J by 6 bases, with 12 bases between the two germline ends. Germline V gene data show CDR1 as LNHDA and CDR2 as SQIVND (reference sequence). The CDR3 loop spans 14 amino acids. The CDR3 loop is CASSTPRPYEKLFF. The CDR3 bases are TGTGCCAGTAGTACCCCCCGGCCTTATGAAAAACTGTTTTTT.

V is TRBV5-1 and J is TRBJ2-7; D gene ambiguous. Germline CDR1 is SGHRS and CDR2 is YFSETQ. The CDR3 covers 13 residues. Trimming took 4 bases from V and 4 from J, leaving 12 bases between them. The CDR3 is CASSRSATYEQYF. Written as DNA, the CDR3 is TGCGCCAGCAGCCGATCGGCGACTTACGAGCAGTACTTC.

This chain connects TRBV5-1 to TRBJ1-4; D unclear. The CDR3 has 13 amino acids. CDR1 and CDR2 (germline): SGHRS, YFSETQ. V gave up 5 bases and J gave up 8 bases, with 13 bases separating them. In DNA, the CDR3 is TGCGCCAGCAGACCGGAGGGCGCGGAAAAACTGTTTTTT. Protein sequence: CASRPEGAEKLFF.

This clone was observed a few times. At one end, the junction sequence differs from germline, possibly due to a read error. The genes are TRBV28 and TRBJ1-6; 10 nucleotides agree with TRBD1. From germline, CDR1 is MDHEN and CDR2 SYDVKM. This CDR3 comprises 16 residues. The chain's CDR3 is CASSFSDRGYSSPLHF. Written as DNA, the CDR3 is TGTGCCAGCAGTTTTTCGGACAGGGGGTATAGTTCACCCCTCCACTTT.

The J gene is TRBJ2-5, the V gene TRBV4-1; the match to TRBD2 covers 9 bases. V shed 1 base and J 2 bases; nucleotides not matched to a gene: 5. This CDR3 is built from 16 residues. Germline V gene sequence: CDR1 MGHRA, CDR2 YSYEKL. CDR3 bases: TGCGCCAGCAGCCAAGCGCGGCGGGGGGGACAAGAGACCCAGTACTTC. Translated, it gives CASSQARRGGQETQYF.

The V and J genes are TRBV19 and TRBJ1-2, with 9 bases that match TRBD1. This CDR3 region has 13 residues. Trimming cost V 3 bases and J 7 bases; bases outside gene matches: 3. Germline V lookup: CDR1 LNHDA, CDR2 SQIVND (reference sequence). CDR3 loop: CASSIGQGFGYTF. CDR3 bases: TGTGCCAGTAGTATCGGACAGGGGTTTGGCTACACCTTC.

The V gene is TRBV6-5, the J gene TRBJ2-1; D is uncertain. Trimming left V 6 bases short and J 0 bases short, with 9 bases between. Germline lookup yields CDR1 MNHEY and CDR2 SVGAGI. The CDR3 sequence is 14 residues long. The CDR3 here is CASRPGASYNEQFF. The CDR3 bases are TGTGCCAGCAGGCCTGGCGCCTCCTACAATGAGCAGTTCTTC.

As regards this clone: Compared with germline, one end of the junction differs, possibly owing to a read error. The V call is TRBV7-7, the J call TRBJ2-2, with D possibly being TRBD2 (5 bases). The CDR3 loop spans 15 amino acids. Germline loops: CDR1 SSHAT, CDR2 FNYEAQ (reference sequence). The CDR3 nucleotides read TGTGCTAGCAGCTTAGCGAAAGGGTCCACCGGGGAGCTGTTTTTT. It specifies CASSLAKGSTGELFF. Full variable domain (remainder filled in from reference TRBV7-7 and TRBJ2-2): GAGVSQSPRYKVTKRGQDVTLRCDPISSHATLYWYQQALGQGPEFLTYFNYEAQPDKSGLPSDRFSAERPEGSISTLTIQRTEQRDSAMYRCASSLAKGSTGELFFGEGSRLTVL.